The rows below give T cell receptor beta chains drawn from one sample of a study of blood T cell repertoires in COVID-19. Sequenced by immunoSEQ multiplex PCR; TCRdb stores in-frame clones only, minus some. The table lists 350,000 to 450,000 clones, around 87% of them singletons. Sequencing was done on a sample of PBMCs or T cells enriched from blood (not recorded which). The receptors derive from a man aged 40-49 years in a cohort exposed to, infected with or recovered from COVID-19 (not recorded which). CDR3s include the opening cysteine and the closing phenylalanine or tryptophan.

J,V,CDR3
TRBJ2-1,TRBV28,CASSRQGTYNEQFF
TRBJ2-3,TRBV7-9,CASSQGQVSDTQYF
TRBJ2-2,TRBV5-1,CASSQTSGRTGELFF
TRBJ2-3,TRBV18,CASSRTSGREDTQYF
TRBJ1-2,TRBV3-1/TRBV3-2,CASSQAERANYGYTF
TRBJ1-4,TRBV18,CASSANRLSEKLFF
TRBJ1-1,TRBV15,CATSGRRQEEAFF
TRBJ1-2,TRBV15,CATSRGGDVYGYTF
TRBJ1-1,TRBV27,CAASGGYNTEAFF
TRBJ2-7,TRBV6-5,CASKGGTKANYEQYF
TRBJ1-4,TRBV7-2,CASSLWQAKVDEKLFF
TRBJ2-5,TRBV4-1,CASSRQQGQETQYF
TRBJ2-7,TRBV7-9,CASSRDGRGDEQYF
TRBJ1-1,TRBV7-9,CASSSEQGSEAFF
TRBJ1-1,TRBV7-9,CASSAGTGIEAFF
TRBJ1-2,TRBV29-1,CSVEDLGGVSSYGYTF
TRBJ2-4,TRBV18,CASSPPQALAKNIQYF
TRBJ2-7,TRBV3-1/TRBV3-2,CASSILGPTYEQYF
TRBJ1-1,TRBV5-1,CASSLRTGGNTEAFF
TRBJ2-3,TRBV5-4,CASQQGGGATSTDTQYF
TRBJ1-1,TRBV15,CATPAGGEEGEAFF
TRBJ2-4,TRBV20-1,CSASERLLAKNIQYF
TRBJ2-7,TRBV7-9,CASSHRDRGLYEQYF
TRBJ1-5,TRBV19,CASSMGQHNQPQHF
TRBJ2-1,TRBV28,CASSLREVYNEQFF
TRBJ1-4,TRBV2,CASSVQGFGNEKLFF
TRBJ2-2,TRBV10-3,CATGQGAGELFF
TRBJ2-5,TRBV11-2,CASSLVVGLAGGWETQYF
TRBJ1-5,TRBV2,CASTPGRGVYQPQHF
TRBJ2-5,TRBV28,CASSLSGLAPETQYF
TRBJ2-1,TRBV4-2,CASSQESRQSTSGYNEQFF
TRBJ2-2,TRBV30,CAWRAISGRAGELFF
TRBJ1-3,TRBV7-9,CASLVRNTIYF
TRBJ2-5,TRBV30,CAWSIQGETQYF
TRBJ2-3,TRBV5-1,CASSGTQATDTQYF
TRBJ1-2,TRBV23-1,CASSQLRGEGTVYGYTF
TRBJ2-5,TRBV7-2,CASSARETQYF
TRBJ2-1,TRBV5-1,CASSLGTSNEQFF
TRBJ2-5,TRBV11-3,CASSLDQRGRETQYF
TRBJ1-5,TRBV4-2,CASSLIGQGNQPQHF
TRBJ1-5,TRBV11-2,CASSQLPGRGDQPQHF
TRBJ1-4,TRBV18,CASSQQGYPNEKLFF
TRBJ1-5,TRBV7-6,CASSLEVVGSGNQPQHF
TRBJ2-2,TRBV5-1,CASSLGLAGVNTGELFF
TRBJ1-5,TRBV10-2,CASRRDRNQPQHF
TRBJ2-2,TRBV19,CASSIDGLAGGSTGELFF
TRBJ1-2,TRBV7-9,CASSLAGGGYGYTF
TRBJ1-5,TRBV29-1,CSVEVGHNQPQHF
TRBJ1-4,TRBV3-1/TRBV3-2,CASSIHSEKLFF
TRBJ2-1,TRBV13,CASSLRGHEQFF
TRBJ2-5,TRBV11-2,CASSQTRTSGQETQYF
TRBJ2-7,TRBV30,CAWSAALAATYEQYF
TRBJ1-3,TRBV19,CASSITGTGLFSGNTIYF
TRBJ2-1,TRBV7-9,CASSLTGGNIEQFF
TRBJ2-5,TRBV18,CASSQTSGKETQYF